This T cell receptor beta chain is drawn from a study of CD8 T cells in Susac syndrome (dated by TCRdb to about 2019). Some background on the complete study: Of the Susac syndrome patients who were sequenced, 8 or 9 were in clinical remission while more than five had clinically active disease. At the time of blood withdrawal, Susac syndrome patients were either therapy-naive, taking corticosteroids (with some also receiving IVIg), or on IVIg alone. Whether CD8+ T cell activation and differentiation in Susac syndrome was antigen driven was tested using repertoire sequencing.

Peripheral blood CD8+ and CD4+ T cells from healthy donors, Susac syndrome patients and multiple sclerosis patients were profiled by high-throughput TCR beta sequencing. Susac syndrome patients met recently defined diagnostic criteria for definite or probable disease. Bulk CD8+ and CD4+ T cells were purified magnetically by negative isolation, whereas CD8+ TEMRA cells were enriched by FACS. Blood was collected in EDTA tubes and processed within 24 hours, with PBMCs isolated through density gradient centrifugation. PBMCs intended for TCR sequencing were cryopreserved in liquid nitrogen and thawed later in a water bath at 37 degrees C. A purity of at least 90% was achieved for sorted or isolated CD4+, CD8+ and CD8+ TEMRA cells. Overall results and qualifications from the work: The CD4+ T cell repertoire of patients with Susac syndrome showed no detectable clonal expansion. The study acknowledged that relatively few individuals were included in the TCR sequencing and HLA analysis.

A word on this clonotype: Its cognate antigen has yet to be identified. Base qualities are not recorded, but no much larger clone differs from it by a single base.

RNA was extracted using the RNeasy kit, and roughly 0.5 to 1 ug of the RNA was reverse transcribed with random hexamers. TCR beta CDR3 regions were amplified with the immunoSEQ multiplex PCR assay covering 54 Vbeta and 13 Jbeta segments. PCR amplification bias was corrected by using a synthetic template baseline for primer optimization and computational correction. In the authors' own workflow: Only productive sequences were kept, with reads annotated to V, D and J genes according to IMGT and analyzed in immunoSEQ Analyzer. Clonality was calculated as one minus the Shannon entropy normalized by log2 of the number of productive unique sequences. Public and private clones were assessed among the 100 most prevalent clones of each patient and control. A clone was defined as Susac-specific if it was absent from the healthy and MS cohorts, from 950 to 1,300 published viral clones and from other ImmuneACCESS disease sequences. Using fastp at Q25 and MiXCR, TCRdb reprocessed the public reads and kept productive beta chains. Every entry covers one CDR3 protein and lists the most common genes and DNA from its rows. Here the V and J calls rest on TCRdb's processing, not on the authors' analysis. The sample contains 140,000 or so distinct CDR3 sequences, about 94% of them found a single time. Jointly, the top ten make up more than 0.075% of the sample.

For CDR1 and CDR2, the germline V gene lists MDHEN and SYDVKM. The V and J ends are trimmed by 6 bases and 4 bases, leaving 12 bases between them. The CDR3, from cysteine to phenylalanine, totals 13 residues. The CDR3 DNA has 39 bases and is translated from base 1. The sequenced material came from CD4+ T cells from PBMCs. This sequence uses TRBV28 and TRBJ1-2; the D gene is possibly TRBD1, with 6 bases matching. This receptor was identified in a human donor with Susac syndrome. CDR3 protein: CASSLDSAYGYTF. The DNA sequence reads TGTGCCAGCAGCTTGGACAGTGCCTATGGCTACACCTTC.